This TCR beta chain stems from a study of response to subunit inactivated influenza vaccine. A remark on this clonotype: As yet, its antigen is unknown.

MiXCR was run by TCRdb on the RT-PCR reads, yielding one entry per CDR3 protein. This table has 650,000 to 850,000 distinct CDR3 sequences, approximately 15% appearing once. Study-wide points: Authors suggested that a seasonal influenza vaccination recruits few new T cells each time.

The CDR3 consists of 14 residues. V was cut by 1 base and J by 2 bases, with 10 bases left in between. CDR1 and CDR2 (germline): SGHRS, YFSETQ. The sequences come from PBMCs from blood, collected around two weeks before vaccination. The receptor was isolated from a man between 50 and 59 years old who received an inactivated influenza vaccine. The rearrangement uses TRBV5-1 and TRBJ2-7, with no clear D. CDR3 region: CASSLSAPTYEQYF. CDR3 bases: TGCGCCAGCAGCTTGTCCGCGCCAACCTACGAGCAGTACTTC.